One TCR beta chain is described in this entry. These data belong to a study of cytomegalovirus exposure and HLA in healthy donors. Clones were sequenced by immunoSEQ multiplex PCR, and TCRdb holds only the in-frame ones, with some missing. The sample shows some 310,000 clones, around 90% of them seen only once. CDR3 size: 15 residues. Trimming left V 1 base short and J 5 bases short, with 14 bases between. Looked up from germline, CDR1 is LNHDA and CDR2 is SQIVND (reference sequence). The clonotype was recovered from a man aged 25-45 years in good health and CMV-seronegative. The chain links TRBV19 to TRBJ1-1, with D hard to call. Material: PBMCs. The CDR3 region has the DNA TGTGCCAGTAGTATAGTGCCGGGAGTGGGGACTGAAGCTTTCTTT. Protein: CASSIVPGVGTEAFF.